Following are 19 T cell receptor beta chains from one sample sequenced in a study of T-cell reconstitution after alpha-beta-depleted transplantation in children (TCRdb year 2016). Library preparation used PCR. Instrument on record: Illumina HiSeq 2500. TCR libraries were prepared with molecular barcoding, using unique molecular identifiers to normalize TCRbeta repertoire quantification. The raw public data were reprocessed by TCRdb itself: fastp quality trimming at Q25, MiXCR clonotype calling, in-frame beta chains only. Under each unique CDR3 protein, matching rows form one entry showing the most common genes and DNA. The sample has hundreds of thousands of distinct CDR3 sequences on record, roughly 15% of them singletons. 0.85% to 1.3% of the sample is in the top ten clones. Sequencing was performed on PBMCs from the stem cell graft donor, taken from the stem cell graft. These TCRs come from a human donor who donated a stem cell graft to a child with acute myeloid leukemia.

This chain joins TRBV7-6 and TRBJ1-1; weak D call: TRBD1 (6 bases). V was cut by 5 bases and J by 3 bases, with 16 bases left in between. The CDR3 runs to 15 residues. Germline V gene data show CDR1 as SGHVS and CDR2 as FNYEAQ. CDR3 DNA sequence: TGTGCCAGCAGCCTCGGAGGGGGAGGAGACACTGAAGCTTTCTTT. The encoded protein is CASSLGGGGDTEAFF. The variable domain in full, with the rest retrieved from reference TRBV7-6 and TRBJ1-1, is GAGVSQSPRYKVTKRGQDVALRCDPISGHVSLYWYRQALGQGPEFLTYFNYEAQQDKSGLPNDRFSAERPEGSISTLTIQRTEQRDSAMYRCASSLGGGGDTEAFFGQGTRLTVV.

The chain has TRBV7-6 and TRBJ2-6; the D is unclear. Germline lookup yields CDR1 SGHVS and CDR2 FNYEAQ. CDR3 size: 16 residues. V lost 5 bases and J lost 1, with 12 bases in between. The CDR3 is CASSRQVRSGANVLTF. In DNA form, the CDR3 reads TGTGCCAGCAGCCGGCAGGTCAGATCTGGGGCCAACGTCCTGACTTTC.

The chain combines TRBV6-2 or TRBV6-3 with TRBJ2-1; tentative D call: TRBD2 (6 bases). The CDR3 extends over 16 amino acids. Germline CDR1 reads MNHEY; CDR2 reads SVGEGT. Trimming took off 0 bases at V and 2 bases at J, with 11 bases between the two ends. The CDR3 spells CASSYSMTRPYNEQFF. The CDR3, as DNA: TGTGCCAGCAGTTACTCGATGACTAGGCCCTACAATGAGCAGTTCTTC.

Many counts were recorded for this clonotype. The rearrangement joins TRBV20-1 to TRBJ2-5; the match to TRBD1 covers 9 bases. Per the germline V gene, CDR1 is DFQATT and CDR2 is SNEGSKA (reference sequence). This CDR3 spans 14 amino acids. V lost 6 bases to trimming and J lost 4 bases; unmatched junction nucleotides: 9. CDR3 DNA: TGCAGTGCGGCCCACAGGGGGCGCATAGAGACCCAGTACTTC. As protein: CSAAHRGRIETQYF.

This clonotype was found many times. The V gene is TRBV29-1, the J gene TRBJ1-1, with 7 bases fitting TRBD1. CDR3 length: 15 amino acids. Germline V gene data show CDR1 as SQVTM and CDR2 as ANQGSEA. J lost 5 bases, V lost 4 bases, and 13 bases had no gene match. The CDR3 DNA sequence: TGCAGCGTTGGGTCCTGGGGGCAGGGGGGAACTGAAGCTTTCTTT. This sequence encodes CSVGSWGQGGTEAFF.

This clonotype has a handful of counts. The gene calls are TRBV7-8 and TRBJ1-2; no reliable D call. This CDR3 is built from 15 residues. Germline CDR1 and CDR2: SGHVS and FQNEAQ. With 2 bases removed from V and 5 bases from J, the gap between germline ends came to 15 bases. The chain's CDR3 is CASSLYQPNDYGYTF. In nucleotides, the CDR3 is TGTGCCAGCAGCTTATATCAGCCAAACGATTATGGCTACACCTTC.

This clonotype appeared many times. This chain uses TRBV20-1 with TRBJ2-1, with 7 bases matching TRBD1. The J segment lost 6 bases and the V segment lost 1 base, leaving 6 bases of the junction unmatched. Germline loops: CDR1 DFQATT, CDR2 SNEGSKA (reference sequence). The CDR3 is made up of 14 amino acids. DNA for the CDR3: TGCAGTGCTAGAGTGGGACAGAAGATCAATGAGCAGTTCTTC. Protein sequence: CSARVGQKINEQFF.

The chain is built from TRBV6-5 and TRBJ2-7, with D hard to call. Germline CDR1 is MNHEY and CDR2 is SVGAGI. Trimming removed 8 bases at V and 5 bases at J, with 7 bases between. The CDR3 runs 10 residues. The CDR3 DNA is TGTGCCAGCTTCCTCGACGAGCAGTACGTC. Amino acids: CASFLDEQYV.

This sequence joins TRBV12-3 or TRBV12-4 and TRBJ2-1, with D perhaps being TRBD1 or TRBD2 (5 bases each). This CDR3 region has 15 residues. The V end was cut by 5 bases, the J end by 8 bases, with 19 bases between. The CDR3 loop is CASSLGRINSDEQFF. Written as DNA, the CDR3 is TGTGCCAGCAGTCTGGGGCGCATAAATAGCGATGAGCAGTTCTTC.

V is TRBV7-2 and J is TRBJ1-6, with 7 positions matching TRBD1. V lost 6 bases to trimming and J lost 6 bases; unmatched junction nucleotides: 8. Looked up from germline, CDR1 is SGHTA and CDR2 is FQGNSA. The length of the CDR3 is 15 residues. In DNA, the CDR3 is TGTGCCAGCAGATCCTTACCAGGGGGTAATTCACCCCTCCACTTT. It codes for CASRSLPGGNSPLHF.

The J gene is TRBJ1-5, the V gene TRBV7-2; no clear D gene. Trimming took off 7 bases at V and 2 bases at J, with 15 bases between the two ends. Looked up from germline, CDR1 is SGHTA and CDR2 is FQGNSA. The CDR3 is made up of 15 amino acids. CDR3 coding DNA: TGTGCCAGCACCAGCGCATCGGAGCGCAATCAGCCCCAGCATTTT. This translates into CASTSASERNQPQHF.

This clonotype has just a few counts. This chain joins TRBV10-3 and TRBJ2-5; TRBD2 aligns across 7 bases. The junction had 8 bases not matched to a gene; V was cut back by 6 bases and J by 7 bases. There are 13 residues in the CDR3. Germline-derived CDR1 and CDR2 are ENHRY and SYGVKD. The CDR3 spells CAIRSPGEGTQYF. The CDR3, as DNA: TGTGCCATCAGGTCTCCCGGGGAGGGGACCCAGTACTTC.

This clonotype has at least ten counts. The rearrangement uses TRBV5-5 and TRBJ2-7, with D tentatively TRBD2 (6 bases). Germline lookup yields CDR1 SGHKS and CDR2 YYEKEE (reference sequence). The CDR3 totals 14 residues. Trimming took 1 base from V and 7 from J, leaving 15 bases between them. CDR3 sequence: CASSLPGVKVEQYF. The DNA of the CDR3 is TGTGCCAGCAGCTTGCCGGGGGTAAAGGTAGAGCAGTACTTC.

This rearrangement joins TRBV20-1 to TRBJ1-1; D not certain. V was pared by 5 bases and J by 3 bases, with 7 bases between. Per the germline V gene, CDR1 is DFQATT and CDR2 is SNEGSKA (reference sequence). This CDR3 is 11 amino acids long. The CDR3: CSARIYTEAFF. Here the CDR3 DNA reads TGCAGTGCTCGTATTTACACTGAAGCTTTCTTT.

This clonotype was recorded at least ten times. The V and J genes are TRBV5-1 and TRBJ2-7; D uncertain. The CDR3 is 13 amino acids. Trimming shortened V by 4 bases and J by 3 bases, and 11 bases separated the two germline ends. Germline V CDR1 and CDR2: SGHRS, YFSETQ. The CDR3 coding sequence is TGCGCCAGCAGCCTGGACGGCTTCTACGAGCAGTACTTC. Protein sequence: CASSLDGFYEQYF.

This clonotype has just a few counts. CDR3 protein: CASSLAAGRAYNEQFF. The CDR3 DNA is TGCGCCAGCAGCTTGGCGGCGGGGAGAGCCTACAATGAGCAGTTCTTC. The chain is built from TRBV5-1 and TRBJ2-1, with a weak D call TRBD2 (6 bases). Germline V gene sequence: CDR1 SGHRS, CDR2 YFSETQ. V was clipped by 0 bases and J by 2 bases, with 12 bases between them. CDR3 length: 16 amino acids. Full variable domain (remainder filled in from reference TRBV5-1 and TRBJ2-1): KAGVTQTPRYLIKTRGQQVTLSCSPISGHRSVSWYQQTPGQGLQFLFEYFSETQRNKGNFPGRFSGRQFSNSRSEMNVSTLELGDSALYLCASSLAAGRAYNEQFFGPGTRLTVL.

This clonotype was counted only a few times. A much more abundant neighbour one base away suggests this may be a read error. The CDR3: CSARVGLAGNQETQYF. In DNA, the CDR3 is TGCAGTGCTAGAGTCGGACTAGCGGGGAACCAAGAGACCCAGTACTTC. The rearrangement links TRBV20-1 to TRBJ2-5; 12 bases map to TRBD2. The CDR3 sequence is 16 residues long. Unmatched junction bases numbered 3, after V lost 1 base and J lost 0 bases. CDR1 is DFQATT, CDR2 SNEGSKA, per germline (reference sequence).

This clonotype was counted many times. Germline and junction disagree at one end, which may indicate a read error. The gene calls are TRBV11-2 and TRBJ2-1; TRBD2 might be the D (5 bases). The CDR3 extends over 13 amino acids. Germline V CDR1 and CDR2: SGHAT, FQNNGV. The CDR3 region has the DNA TGCGCCAGCAGCTTGTCGGGGTACAATGAGCAGTTCTTC. Translating it yields CASSLSGYNEQFF.

Many counts were recorded for this clonotype. This rearrangement joins TRBV29-1 to TRBJ1-2, with a weak D call TRBD1 (5 bases). The V end was cut by 6 bases, the J end by 2 bases, with 10 bases between. CDR3 length: 12 amino acids. Germline V lookup: CDR1 SQVTM, CDR2 ANQGSEA. CDR3 bases: TGCAGCGTGGGACGGATCAACTATGGCTACACCTTC. Translating gives CSVGRINYGYTF.